These T cell receptor beta chains were read from a single sample in a study of neoadjuvant anti-PD-1 for oral cavity cancer. Some clones are missing from TCRdb's copy, which holds only in-frame ones; the method was immunoSEQ multiplex PCR. This table has some 14,000 clones, less than 85% appearing once. The input for sequencing was PBMCs, taken after nivolumab (anti-PD-1) treatment. Receptors originate from a person aged 35 to 85 with oral cavity squamous cell carcinoma. CDR3s include the opening cysteine and the closing phenylalanine or tryptophan. The order of the fields is CDR3 DNA, CDR3 protein, J gene, V gene, D gene, clone size. A D gene is named only where the DNA matches it firmly. Clone size, where shown, is once, few, many, or a class for clones that have expanded.

CDR3nt: TGTGCCAGCAGTTTATTGACCTGGGCCCCTGGAAACACCATATATTTT; CDR3aa: CASSLLTWAPGNTIYF; j_gene: TRBJ1-3; v_gene: TRBV27; d_gene: .; abundance: .
CDR3nt: TGTGCCTGGAGTGAGGCGGTGTACAATGAGCAGTTCTTC; CDR3aa: CAWSEAVYNEQFF; j_gene: TRBJ2-1; v_gene: TRBV30; d_gene: .; abundance: .
CDR3nt: TGTGCCACCAGCAGAGAAGGGACTGGAAACACCATATATTTT; CDR3aa: CATSREGTGNTIYF; j_gene: TRBJ1-3; v_gene: TRBV15; d_gene: .; abundance: .
CDR3nt: TGTGCCAGTAGTATTTCCAGGGATGGGAACATTCAGTACTTC; CDR3aa: CASSISRDGNIQYF; j_gene: TRBJ2-4; v_gene: TRBV19; d_gene: .; abundance: once
CDR3nt: TGTGCCAGCAGTCTCGACAGGGTTCGGTCCCAGCATTTT; CDR3aa: CASSLDRVRSQHF; j_gene: TRBJ1-5; v_gene: TRBV28; d_gene: TRBD1; abundance: .
CDR3nt: TGCACCAGCAGCCCGGGACTAGCGGGAGCCGGCCAGCAGTTCTTC; CDR3aa: CTSSPGLAGAGQQFF; j_gene: TRBJ2-1; v_gene: TRBV1; d_gene: .; abundance: once
CDR3nt: TGTGCCAGCAGTGATACAGGCCGACAGGGGAACTATGGCTACACCTTC; CDR3aa: CASSDTGRQGNYGYTF; j_gene: TRBJ1-2; v_gene: TRBV2; d_gene: TRBD1; abundance: .
CDR3nt: TGTGCCAGCAGCTCCCTAGGTGGCCATTTTAGGGGCTACACCTTC; CDR3aa: CASSSLGGHFRGYTF; j_gene: TRBJ1-2; v_gene: TRBV7-9; d_gene: .; abundance: few
CDR3nt: TGTGCCAGCAGTGAAGTTGGACAGGGGACCGAGCAGTTCTTC; CDR3aa: CASSEVGQGTEQFF; j_gene: TRBJ2-1; v_gene: TRBV2; d_gene: TRBD1; abundance: .
CDR3nt: TGCAGCGCCCGGGGACTAGCGGGGAGCTCCTACAATGAGCAGTTCTTC; CDR3aa: CSARGLAGSSYNEQFF; j_gene: TRBJ2-1; v_gene: TRBV29-1; d_gene: TRBD2; abundance: .
CDR3nt: TGTGCTAGTGGTTTGTACTCGGGAGGGCCAAGTGAGCAGTTCTTC; CDR3aa: CASGLYSGGPSEQFF; j_gene: TRBJ2-1; v_gene: TRBV12-5; d_gene: TRBD2; abundance: few
CDR3nt: TGCGCCAGCAGCTTGCTGAGACAGAAGACCCAGTACTTC; CDR3aa: CASSLLRQKTQYF; j_gene: TRBJ2-5; v_gene: TRBV5-1; d_gene: .; abundance: .
CDR3nt: TGTGCCAGCAGTTTAAGGTCAGGGGGCGGTCAGCCCCAGCATTTT; CDR3aa: CASSLRSGGGQPQHF; j_gene: TRBJ1-5; v_gene: TRBV28; d_gene: TRBD1; abundance: .
CDR3nt: TGCGCCAGCAGCTACGGACCGGGAGTGGACACTGAAGCTTTCTTT; CDR3aa: CASSYGPGVDTEAFF; j_gene: TRBJ1-1; v_gene: TRBV4-1; d_gene: .; abundance: few
CDR3nt: TGTGCCAGCAGCCAAGCACACACGAACACTGAAGCTTTCTTT; CDR3aa: CASSQAHTNTEAFF; j_gene: TRBJ1-1; v_gene: TRBV14; d_gene: .; abundance: .
CDR3nt: TGTGCCAGCAGCTTAGCGACGGGACAGGGTACAGATACGCAGTATTTT; CDR3aa: CASSLATGQGTDTQYF; j_gene: TRBJ2-3; v_gene: TRBV7-8; d_gene: TRBD1; abundance: .
CDR3nt: TGTGCCAGCAGCTTGGCGCCGGGACAGTACACCGGGGAGCTGTTTTTT; CDR3aa: CASSLAPGQYTGELFF; j_gene: TRBJ2-2; v_gene: TRBV5-6; d_gene: TRBD1; abundance: few
CDR3nt: TGTGCCAGCACGGGGGCAGTGCATTCACCCCTCCACTTT; CDR3aa: CASTGAVHSPLHF; j_gene: TRBJ1-6; v_gene: TRBV6-1; d_gene: .; abundance: .
CDR3nt: TGTGCCAGCAGTTGGGAAGGGGCAGATACGCAGTATTTT; CDR3aa: CASSWEGADTQYF; j_gene: TRBJ2-3; v_gene: TRBV27; d_gene: .; abundance: .
CDR3nt: TGTGCCAGCAAAGAAGGGCACACTGAAGCTTTCTTT; CDR3aa: CASKEGHTEAFF; j_gene: TRBJ1-1; v_gene: TRBV6-1; d_gene: .; abundance: few
CDR3nt: TGTGCCAGCAGCGTGGCAACTAGCGGCGACGAGCAGTACTTC; CDR3aa: CASSVATSGDEQYF; j_gene: TRBJ2-7; v_gene: TRBV9; d_gene: TRBD2; abundance: few
CDR3nt: TGTGCCAGCAGCTTGTTCGAGTTCTCCTACGAGCAGTACTTC; CDR3aa: CASSLFEFSYEQYF; j_gene: TRBJ2-7; v_gene: TRBV5-8; d_gene: .; abundance: .
CDR3nt: TGTGCCAGCAGCTTAACACAGGGTATGGGCGAGACCCAGTACTTC; CDR3aa: CASSLTQGMGETQYF; j_gene: TRBJ2-5; v_gene: TRBV7-3; d_gene: .; abundance: .
CDR3nt: TGTGCCAGCAGCTTAGTTATGGAGAGTAACTATGGCTACACCTTC; CDR3aa: CASSLVMESNYGYTF; j_gene: TRBJ1-2; v_gene: TRBV7-2; d_gene: .; abundance: .
CDR3nt: TGTGCCAGCAGCGAGGGCGGTAGCGGGAGTCTAAAGACCCAGTACTTC; CDR3aa: CASSEGGSGSLKTQYF; j_gene: TRBJ2-5; v_gene: TRBV7-3; d_gene: TRBD2; abundance: .